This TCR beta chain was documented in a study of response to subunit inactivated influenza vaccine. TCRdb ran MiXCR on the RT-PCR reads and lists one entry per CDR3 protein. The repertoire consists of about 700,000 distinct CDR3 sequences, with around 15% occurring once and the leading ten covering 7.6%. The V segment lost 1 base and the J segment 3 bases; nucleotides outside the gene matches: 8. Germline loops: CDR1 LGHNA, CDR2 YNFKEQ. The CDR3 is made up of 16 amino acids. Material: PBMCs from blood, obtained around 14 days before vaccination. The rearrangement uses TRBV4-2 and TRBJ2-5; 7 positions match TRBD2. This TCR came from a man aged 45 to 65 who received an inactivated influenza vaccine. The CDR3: CASSQASSGLKETQYF. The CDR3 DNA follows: TGTGCCAGCAGCCAAGCGTCTAGCGGCCTAAAAGAGACCCAGTACTTC.